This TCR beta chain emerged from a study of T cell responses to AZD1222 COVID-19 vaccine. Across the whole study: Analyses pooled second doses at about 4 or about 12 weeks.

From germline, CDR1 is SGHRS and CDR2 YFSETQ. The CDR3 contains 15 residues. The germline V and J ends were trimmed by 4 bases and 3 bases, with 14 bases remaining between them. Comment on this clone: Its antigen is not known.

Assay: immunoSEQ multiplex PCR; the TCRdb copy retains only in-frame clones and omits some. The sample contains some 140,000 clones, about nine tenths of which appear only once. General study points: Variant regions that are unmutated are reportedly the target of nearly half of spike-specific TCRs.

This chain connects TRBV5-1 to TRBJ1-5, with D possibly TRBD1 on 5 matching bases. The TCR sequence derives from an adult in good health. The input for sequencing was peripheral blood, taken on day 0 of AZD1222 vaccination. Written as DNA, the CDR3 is TGCGCCAGCAGCCCCTTGGGGGGAAACAATCAGCCCCAGCATTTT. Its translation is CASSPLGGNNQPQHF.